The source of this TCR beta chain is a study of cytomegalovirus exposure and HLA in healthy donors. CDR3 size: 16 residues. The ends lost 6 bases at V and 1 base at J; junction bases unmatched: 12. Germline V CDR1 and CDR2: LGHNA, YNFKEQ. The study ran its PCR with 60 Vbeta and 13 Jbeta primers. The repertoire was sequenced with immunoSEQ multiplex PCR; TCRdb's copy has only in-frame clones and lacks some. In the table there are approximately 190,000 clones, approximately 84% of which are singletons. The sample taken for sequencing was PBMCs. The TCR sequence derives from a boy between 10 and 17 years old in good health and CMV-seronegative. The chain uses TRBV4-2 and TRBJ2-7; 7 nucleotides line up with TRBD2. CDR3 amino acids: CASSPFGLRESYEQYF. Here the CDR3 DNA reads TGTGCCAGCAGTCCGTTTGGGTTGCGGGAGTCCTACGAGCAGTACTTC.